This TCR beta chain was sequenced for a study of T cell changes during pregnancy in multiple sclerosis. This clone was seen once. Germline V gene data show CDR1 as PRHDT and CDR2 as FYEKMQ (reference sequence). The CDR3 runs to 14 residues. Losses at the gene ends were 5 bases for V and 7 bases for J; bases not matched to a gene: 7. Generated by immunoSEQ multiplex PCR, the TCRdb table keeps only in-frame clones and is missing some. The repertoire consists of under 70,000 clones, with about nine tenths occurring once and the leading ten covering about 0.3%. Sample: CD4+ T cells from peripheral blood mononuclear cells, taken after pregnancy. The rearrangement uses TRBV13 and TRBJ1-4; 7 bases agree with TRBD1. The TCR comes from a female donor with multiple sclerosis, enrolled in a pregnancy study. The CDR3 nucleotides read TGTGCCAGCAGCCTGACAGGGTTGGGTGAAAAACTGTTTTTT. This translates into CASSLTGLGEKLFF.